This T cell receptor (beta chain) originates from a study of blood T cells in healthy people across ages. Staff drew 8 to 10 milliliters of peripheral blood from each donor. General study results and limits: Among long-lived donors, naive CD4+ cells were more numerous and diversity higher than in aged donors. Measured against age, TCR beta diversity per million T cells decreased in a roughly linear manner.

Of note for this clonotype: The antigen is not known.

A second PCR of 7 to 11 cycles used a sample-barcoded 5' primer and a J-beta primer mix. Every sample produced at least 2.5 million CDR3-containing paired-end reads. MiXCR was run by TCRdb on the 5' RACE reads, yielding one entry per CDR3 protein. The data show about 900,000 distinct CDR3 sequences, 40% to 60% seen once. Trimming shortened V by 0 bases and J by 2 bases, and 19 bases separated the two germline ends. Germline values: CDR1 MNHEY, CDR2 SMNVEV (reference sequence). This CDR3 comprises 18 residues. The sequence was collected from a man aged 25-40 years in good health. This chain links TRBV27 with TRBJ2-5; D gene unclear. Sequencing was performed on blood. The CDR3, as DNA: TGTGCCAGCAGTTTATCGTGGCGCTTCGGAGATACTCAAGAGACCCAGTACTTC. The encoded protein is CASSLSWRFGDTQETQYF.